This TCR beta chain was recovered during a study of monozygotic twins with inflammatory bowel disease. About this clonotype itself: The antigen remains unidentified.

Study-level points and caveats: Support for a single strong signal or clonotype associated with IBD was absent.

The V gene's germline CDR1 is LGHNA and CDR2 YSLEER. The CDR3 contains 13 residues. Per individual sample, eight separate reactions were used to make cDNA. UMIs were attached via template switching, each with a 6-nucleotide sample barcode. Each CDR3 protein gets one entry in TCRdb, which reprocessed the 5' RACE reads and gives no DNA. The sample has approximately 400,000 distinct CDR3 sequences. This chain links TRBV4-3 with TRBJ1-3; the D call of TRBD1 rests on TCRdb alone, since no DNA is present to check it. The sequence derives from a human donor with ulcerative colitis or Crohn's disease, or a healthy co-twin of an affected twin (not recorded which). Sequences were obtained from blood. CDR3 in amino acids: CASSQGRGDTIYF.